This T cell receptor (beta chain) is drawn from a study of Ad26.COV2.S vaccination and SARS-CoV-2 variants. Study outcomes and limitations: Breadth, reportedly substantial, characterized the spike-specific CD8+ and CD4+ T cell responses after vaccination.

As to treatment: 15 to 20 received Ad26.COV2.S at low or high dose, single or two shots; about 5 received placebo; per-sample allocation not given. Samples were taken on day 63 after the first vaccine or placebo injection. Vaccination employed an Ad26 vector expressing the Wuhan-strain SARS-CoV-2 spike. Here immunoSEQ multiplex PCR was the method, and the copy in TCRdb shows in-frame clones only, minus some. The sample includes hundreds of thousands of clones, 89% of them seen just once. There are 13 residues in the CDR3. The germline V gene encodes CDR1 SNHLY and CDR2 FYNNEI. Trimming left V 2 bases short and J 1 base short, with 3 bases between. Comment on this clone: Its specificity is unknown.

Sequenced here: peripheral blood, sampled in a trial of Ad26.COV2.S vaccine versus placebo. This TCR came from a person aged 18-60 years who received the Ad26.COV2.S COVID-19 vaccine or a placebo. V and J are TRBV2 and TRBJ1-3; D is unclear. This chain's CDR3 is CASSEQSGNTIYF. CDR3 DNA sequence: TGTGCCAGCAGTGAACAGTCTGGAAACACCATATATTTT.